This T cell receptor beta chain appears in the sequencing data of a study of T cell responses to AZD1222 COVID-19 vaccine. Study results and limitations: Seropositive at baseline were only 5 to 7 AZD1222 recipients.

CDR3 size: 15 residues. CDR1 is SGHTA and CDR2 is FQGNSA in the germline V gene. The germline V and J ends were trimmed by 1 base and 6 bases, with 15 bases remaining between them. Sequencing used immunoSEQ multiplex PCR; TCRdb keeps in-frame clones, though not all of them. Seen here are 85,000 to 120,000 clones, roughly 80% observed once, and the top ten hold about a sixth. As to this clone: Its antigen is unidentified.

The sample in question was peripheral blood, obtained on day 0 of AZD1222 vaccination. The clonotype comes from an adult in good health. V usage is TRBV7-2 and J usage is TRBJ1-2; no reliable D call. CDR3 sequence (DNA): TGTGCCAGCAGCTTAGATAGATGGCGGGTCAATGGCTACACCTTC. Translated, it gives CASSLDRWRVNGYTF.